The T cell receptor beta chain under discussion was sequenced for a study of T-cell memory formation after mild COVID-19. Study information: TCR clusters largely stayed donor specific.

Constant-segment primers and 5'RACE yielded cDNA libraries for TCR alpha and TCR beta, each carrying sample barcodes and UMIs. From the 5' RACE reads, TCRdb called clonotypes with MiXCR, one entry per CDR3 protein. The table records some 410,000 distinct CDR3 sequences, about a quarter of them present only once. Germline V gives CDR1 KGHDR, CDR2 SFDVKD. This CDR3 contains 13 residues. V lost 6 bases to trimming and J lost 6 bases, with 14 bases between them. In its sample, this clonotype was seen a few times. The specimen sequenced was PBMCs or a T cell subset sorted from them (not recorded which). V is TRBV24-1 and J is TRBJ2-7; tentatively, D is TRBD2 (5 bases). The TCR comes from an adult woman who had mild COVID-19 (a few samples of this study predate the infection). Cell type and time point are not known. CDR3 residues: CATSSAGAAEQYF. CDR3 DNA: TGTGCCACCAGTTCAGCCGGAGCGGCCGAGCAGTACTTC.